This TCR beta chain was profiled in a study of control samples from healthy donors and cancer patients. The data were produced by immunoSEQ multiplex PCR, yet TCRdb's version contains in-frame clones alone and is incomplete. This sample has some 98,000 clones, with 70% to 85% found just once. CDR3 length: 13 amino acids. Germline CDR1 and CDR2: GTSNPN and SVGIG (reference sequence). The V segment lost 7 bases and the J segment 8 bases; nucleotides outside the gene matches: 7. The rearrangement joins TRBV30 to TRBJ2-1, with 11 bases that match TRBD2. This receptor was taken from a man between 65 and 79 years old with lung cancer. Material: PBMCs. In DNA, the CDR3 is TGTGCCTCCTCTAGCGGGGGGATTTATGAGCAGTTCTTC. Residues: CASSSGGIYEQFF. The whole variable domain, filled in from reference TRBV30 and TRBJ2-1, reads SQTIHQWPATLVQPVGSPLSLECTVEGTSNPNLYWYRQAAGRGLQLLFYSVGIGQISSEVPQNLSASRPQDRQFILSSKKLLLSDSGFYLCASSSGGIYEQFFGPGTRLTVL.